This section outlines one T cell receptor (beta chain) sequence together with its context. This clonotype was seen only a few times. Its antigen is still unknown. No much larger clone exists at a distance of one base, and base qualities are not known. From the cysteine up to the phenylalanine, the CDR3 has a length of 15 residues. Just the 45-base CDR3 DNA is kept, in frame starting at base 1. V is cut by 6 bases and J by 5 bases, and the space between the germline ends is 19 bases. From the germline V gene, CDR1 is SNHLY and CDR2 is FYNNEI. This sample was included in a study of human T cells and chemical hapten exposure (TCRdb year 2021). At the level of the whole study: For sensitization, 2% DPC in acetone was applied to a 2 cm by 2 cm area of upper inner arm skin. Patch testing on the upper back used Finn chambers containing 0.01% DPC, with scoring done after 6 days according to International Contact Dermatitis Research Group standards. Patients additionally received weekly therapeutic DPC doses to the scalp throughout the approximately 22-week study period. Libraries were combined into a pool for sequencing, and differences in TCR yield between samples came mainly from small differences in library volumes within the pool. Blood for TCR sequencing was provided by twenty-nine alopecia patients at one to four time points (pre-sensitization, 2, 6 and 24 weeks). Blood samples were taken from patients before sensitization (week 0) and then at 2, 6 and about 24 weeks after DPC sensitization. Alopecia areata with under or over 50% scalp involvement, alopecia totalis and alopecia universalis were represented in the patient cohort, which was mostly female. The study tracked peripheral blood TCR repertoire changes in vivo during primary and secondary sensitization to the hapten diphenylcyclopropenone (DPC) in alopecia patients. Results the study describes overall, beyond this receptor: Alopecia, a presumed autoimmune disease, was present in all patients, so the immune response of the patients might differ from that of healthy individuals. After repeated subsampling, the strength of the expansion versus patch-test correlation and the threshold at which it became significant changed. Patch test score correlated positively with the number of PT1 expanded TCRs, reaching significance at thresholds 8, 16 and 32 but not at 4. No change with DPC sensitization was found in the number of TCRs above 1 in 1000 frequency, and no evidence of global repertoire structure alterations was found. Significantly more large CDR3 similarity clusters were formed by expanded TCRs than by pre-sensitization or healthy control sets, consistent with antigen-driven responses.

Taken with the paper, the label for time point translates to: pre-sensitization, week 0. Per the publication, the treatment or condition label means: therapeutic diphenylcyclopropenone sensitization with weekly scalp DPC. At every patch-test visit, the blood draw took place before the patch test was put on. Patients were considered eligible if aged 18 to 70, diagnosed with alopecia and deemed suitable for DPC therapy, and patients were excluded if pregnant. Total RNA was isolated from unfractionated whole blood collected in Tempus Blood RNA tubes. The library was built by means of RACE. Instrument used: NextSeq 500. During library preparation, unique molecular identifiers were attached to individual cDNA molecules so that TCRs could be counted in a quantitative, reproducible way. Each blood RNA sample was used to sequence both TCR alpha and TCR beta chains. The study's processing was this. A median of around 100,000 TCRs per sample was observed, with a range of about 20,000 to 690,600. V, J and CDR3 annotation of the TCR reads was performed with the Decombinator software suite. Every sample was subsampled to the same number of TCRs (28,000) for the PS versus PT1 abundance plots. Expanded TCRs were defined as absent before sensitization and observed at least eight times at the 2-week time point. TCRdb ran its own pipeline on the public reads, namely fastp trimming at Q25 and MiXCR clone calling, and kept in-frame beta chains. Each CDR3 protein appears once, grouped with its most common genes and DNA. These V and J calls derive from TCRdb rather than the authors' analysis. The sample has 99,000 or so distinct CDR3 sequences on record, about a tenth of them singletons. The ten largest clonotypes hold 2.5% to 4% of the sample.

This chain joins TRBV2 to TRBJ2-5, with the D gene not clear enough to name. Specimen: whole blood, collected in connection with sensitization to the hapten diphenylcyclopropenone (DPC). The clonotype originates from a woman aged 60-70 years with alopecia areata. Some clones in this sample may be carry-over from other donors' samples. The CDR3 protein: CASRAGPTRAETQYF. The bases are TGTGCCAGCAGGGCCGGGCCAACACGAGCGGAGACCCAGTACTTC.